The 17 T cell receptor beta chains below all came from one sample that was sequenced in a study of early T cells in non-severe SARS-CoV-2 infection. TCRdb fed the 5' RACE reads into MiXCR, producing one record per CDR3 protein. This sample yields about 66,000 distinct CDR3 sequences, of which roughly an eighth are seen a single time; 7.5% to 9% belongs to the top ten. The sequenced sample was whole blood. The receptor source for this set is an adult who was a healthcare worker with PCR-confirmed SARS-CoV-2 infection or an uninfected control (not recorded which).

Only a few counts were recorded for this clonotype. In DNA, the CDR3 is TGTGCCAGCAGCGTAGGGTCAGCCGAAAAACTGTTTTTT. Translated, it gives CASSVGSAEKLFF. The chain links TRBV9 to TRBJ1-4; no definite D call. Germline CDR1 reads SGDLS; CDR2 reads YYNGEE. The V end lost 0 bases, the J end lost 8 bases, and 8 bases lay between the germline ends. The CDR3 totals 13 residues.

The chain has TRBV9 and TRBJ2-3, with 10 positions matching TRBD2. This CDR3 has 19 amino acids. Germline assignment: CDR1 SGDLS and CDR2 YYNGEE. The junction had 18 bases not matched to a gene; V was cut back by 4 bases and J by 4 bases. This chain's CDR3 is CASSLNPVVEREGPDTQYF. CDR3 bases: TGTGCCAGCAGCCTTAATCCGGTAGTGGAGCGGGAGGGTCCAGATACGCAGTATTTT.

The genes are TRBV7-2 and TRBJ2-7; no firm D call. Germline CDR1 is SGHTA and CDR2 is FQGNSA. V dropped 4 bases and J dropped 6 bases, with 16 bases sitting between them. The CDR3 runs 14 residues. CDR3 sequence reads: CASSSGPLSGEQYF. The CDR3 DNA follows: TGTGCCAGCAGCTCCGGGCCTCTGTCTGGCGAGCAGTACTTC.

This clonotype was seen ten or more times. The chain uses TRBV15 and TRBJ1-2; 8 bases agree with TRBD1. The CDR3 is 15 amino acids. CDR1 and CDR2 from the germline V gene are LNHNV and YYDKDF (reference sequence). The V gene end was trimmed by 4 bases and the J gene end by 4 bases; junction bases not matched to a gene: 8. The CDR3 region has the DNA TGTGCCACCAGCAAGGACAGGGATGTCGTCTATGGCTACACCTTC. Its protein product is CATSKDRDVVYGYTF.

The V and J genes are TRBV20-1 and TRBJ2-1; 7 bases are a match to TRBD2. The CDR3 has 14 amino acids. Losses at the gene ends were 1 base for V and 5 bases for J; bases not matched to a gene: 5. Germline V gives CDR1 DFQATT, CDR2 SNEGSKA (reference sequence). As DNA, the CDR3 is TGCAGTGCTAGAGGCGGGAGTTTCGACAATGAGCAGTTCTTC. Its protein product is CSARGGSFDNEQFF.

This chain links TRBV3-1 with TRBJ1-2; D remains unclear. This CDR3 comprises 13 residues. The V end was cut by 1 base, the J end by 8 bases, with 11 bases between. Per the germline V gene, CDR1 is LGHDT and CDR2 is YNNKEL (reference sequence). The CDR3 here is CASSQVARLGYTF. CDR3 nucleotides: TGTGCCAGCAGCCAAGTGGCTCGTTTGGGCTACACCTTC.

This chain connects TRBV28 to TRBJ1-1; 7 nucleotides agree with TRBD1. V shed 6 bases, J shed 0 bases, and the junction held 4 bases outside the gene matches. The CDR3 length is 14 residues. Germline values: CDR1 MDHEN, CDR2 SYDVKM. Written as DNA, the CDR3 is TGTGCCAGCAGCTTTGGACAGGTGAACACTGAAGCTTTCTTT. The encoded protein is CASSFGQVNTEAFF.

This clonotype appeared many times. The chain couples TRBV29-1 to TRBJ2-1, with unresolved D. The germline V gene encodes CDR1 SQVTM and CDR2 ANQGSEA. V gave up 5 bases and J gave up 9 bases, with 5 bases separating them. The CDR3 consists of 9 residues. CDR3 region: CSVSSEQFF. In nucleotides, the CDR3 is TGCAGCGTTTCATCTGAGCAGTTCTTC.

This clonotype was recorded many times. The V and J genes are TRBV20-1 and TRBJ2-7; D gene ambiguous. Trimming cost V 4 bases and J 0 bases, with 16 bases left between them. The germline V gene encodes CDR1 DFQATT and CDR2 SNEGSKA (reference sequence). There are 15 residues in the CDR3. CDR3 in DNA: TGCAGTGCTAACCTCCTGACTGGAAGCTCCTACGAGCAGTACTTC. Translating gives CSANLLTGSSYEQYF.

As regards this clonotype: Its ends do not fully match the called genes, so a read error is possible. J is TRBJ1-5 and V is TRBV6-5, with D perhaps matching TRBD1 (5 bases). Germline loops: CDR1 MNHEY, CDR2 SVGAGI. This CDR3 contains 14 residues. The CDR3 protein is CVSKRDVLNQPQHF. CDR3 nucleotide sequence: TGTGTCAGCAAAAGGGACGTCCTCAATCAGCCCCAGCATTTT.

This clonotype was detected only a few times. This sequence joins TRBV24-1 and TRBJ2-2; D unresolved. The V gene's germline CDR1 is KGHDR and CDR2 SFDVKD. V was clipped by 7 bases and J by 7 bases, with 12 bases between them. The CDR3 is 13 amino acids. DNA of the CDR3: TGTGCCACCAGATTTCCGGAAAGCGGGGAGCTGTTTTTT. Translation gives CATRFPESGELFF.

This clonotype was counted between two and nine times. This sequence joins TRBV7-6 and TRBJ2-7, with TRBD1 identical over 7 bases. From germline, CDR1 is SGHVS and CDR2 FNYEAQ. The CDR3 is 16 amino acids. The J segment lost 0 bases and the V segment lost 5 bases, leaving 10 bases of the junction unmatched. For the CDR3, the DNA is TGTGCCAGCAGCGCACGTCCGGGACAGAGCTCCTACGAGCAGTACTTC. This translates into CASSARPGQSSYEQYF.

The chain couples TRBV20-1 to TRBJ2-1, with TRBD2 matching 14 bases. V lost 1 base to trimming and J lost 3 bases; unmatched junction nucleotides: 2. CDR1 is DFQATT, CDR2 SNEGSKA, per germline (reference sequence). This CDR3 has 16 amino acids. CDR3 amino acids: CSARGTSGRNYNEQFF. Written as DNA, the CDR3 is TGCAGTGCTAGAGGGACTAGCGGGAGGAACTACAATGAGCAGTTCTTC.

This clonotype has just a few counts. This sequence joins TRBV7-8 and TRBJ2-4; D is possibly TRBD1 (6 bases). V shed 5 bases and J shed 8 bases, with 10 bases lying between them. The length of the CDR3 is 12 residues. Germline assignment: CDR1 SGHVS and CDR2 FQNEAQ. The CDR3 reads CASSPDSYIQYF. CDR3 DNA sequence: TGTGCCAGCAGCCCGGACAGTTACATTCAGTACTTC.

This clonotype was seen only a few times. V and J are TRBV20-1 and TRBJ1-5; TRBD1 matches at 11 bases. CDR1 and CDR2 (germline): DFQATT, SNEGSKA (reference sequence). The CDR3 runs to 22 residues. V lost 1 base to trimming and J lost 0 bases; unmatched junction nucleotides: 20. The CDR3 bases are TGCAGTGCTAGAGCTTCTGGACAGGGGGCCGGCCAACGGGACTATAGCAATCAGCCCCAGCATTTT. It translates to CSARASGQGAGQRDYSNQPQHF.

Many counts were recorded for this clonotype. This chain connects TRBV11-2 to TRBJ2-3; TRBD1 matches 7 bases. V was pared by 5 bases and J by 2 bases, with 10 bases of the junction left unmatched. From germline, CDR1 is SGHAT and CDR2 FQNNGV. The CDR3 runs 16 residues. The CDR3 sequence is CASSRIGQAATDTQYF. The DNA of the CDR3 is TGTGCCAGCAGCCGCATCGGACAGGCGGCCACAGATACGCAGTATTTT. Combining the CDR3 with reference TRBV11-2 and TRBJ2-3 gives the whole variable domain EAGVAQSPRYKIIEKRQSVAFWCNPISGHATLYWYQQILGQGPKLLIQFQNNGVVDDSQLPKDRFSAERLKGVDSTLKIQPAKLEDSAVYLCASSRIGQAATDTQYFGPGTRLTVL.

The chain combines TRBV10-3 with TRBJ2-1; 10 bases align to TRBD2. This CDR3 contains 18 residues. The trim removed 0 bases at V and 7 bases at J, leaving 12 bases unmatched. CDR1 and CDR2 (germline): ENHRY, SYGVKD. CDR3 coding DNA: TGTGCCATCAGTGAGTCGGGGTCTAGCGGGAGCCCTACGAATGAGCAGTTCTTC. Translating it yields CAISESGSSGSPTNEQFF.